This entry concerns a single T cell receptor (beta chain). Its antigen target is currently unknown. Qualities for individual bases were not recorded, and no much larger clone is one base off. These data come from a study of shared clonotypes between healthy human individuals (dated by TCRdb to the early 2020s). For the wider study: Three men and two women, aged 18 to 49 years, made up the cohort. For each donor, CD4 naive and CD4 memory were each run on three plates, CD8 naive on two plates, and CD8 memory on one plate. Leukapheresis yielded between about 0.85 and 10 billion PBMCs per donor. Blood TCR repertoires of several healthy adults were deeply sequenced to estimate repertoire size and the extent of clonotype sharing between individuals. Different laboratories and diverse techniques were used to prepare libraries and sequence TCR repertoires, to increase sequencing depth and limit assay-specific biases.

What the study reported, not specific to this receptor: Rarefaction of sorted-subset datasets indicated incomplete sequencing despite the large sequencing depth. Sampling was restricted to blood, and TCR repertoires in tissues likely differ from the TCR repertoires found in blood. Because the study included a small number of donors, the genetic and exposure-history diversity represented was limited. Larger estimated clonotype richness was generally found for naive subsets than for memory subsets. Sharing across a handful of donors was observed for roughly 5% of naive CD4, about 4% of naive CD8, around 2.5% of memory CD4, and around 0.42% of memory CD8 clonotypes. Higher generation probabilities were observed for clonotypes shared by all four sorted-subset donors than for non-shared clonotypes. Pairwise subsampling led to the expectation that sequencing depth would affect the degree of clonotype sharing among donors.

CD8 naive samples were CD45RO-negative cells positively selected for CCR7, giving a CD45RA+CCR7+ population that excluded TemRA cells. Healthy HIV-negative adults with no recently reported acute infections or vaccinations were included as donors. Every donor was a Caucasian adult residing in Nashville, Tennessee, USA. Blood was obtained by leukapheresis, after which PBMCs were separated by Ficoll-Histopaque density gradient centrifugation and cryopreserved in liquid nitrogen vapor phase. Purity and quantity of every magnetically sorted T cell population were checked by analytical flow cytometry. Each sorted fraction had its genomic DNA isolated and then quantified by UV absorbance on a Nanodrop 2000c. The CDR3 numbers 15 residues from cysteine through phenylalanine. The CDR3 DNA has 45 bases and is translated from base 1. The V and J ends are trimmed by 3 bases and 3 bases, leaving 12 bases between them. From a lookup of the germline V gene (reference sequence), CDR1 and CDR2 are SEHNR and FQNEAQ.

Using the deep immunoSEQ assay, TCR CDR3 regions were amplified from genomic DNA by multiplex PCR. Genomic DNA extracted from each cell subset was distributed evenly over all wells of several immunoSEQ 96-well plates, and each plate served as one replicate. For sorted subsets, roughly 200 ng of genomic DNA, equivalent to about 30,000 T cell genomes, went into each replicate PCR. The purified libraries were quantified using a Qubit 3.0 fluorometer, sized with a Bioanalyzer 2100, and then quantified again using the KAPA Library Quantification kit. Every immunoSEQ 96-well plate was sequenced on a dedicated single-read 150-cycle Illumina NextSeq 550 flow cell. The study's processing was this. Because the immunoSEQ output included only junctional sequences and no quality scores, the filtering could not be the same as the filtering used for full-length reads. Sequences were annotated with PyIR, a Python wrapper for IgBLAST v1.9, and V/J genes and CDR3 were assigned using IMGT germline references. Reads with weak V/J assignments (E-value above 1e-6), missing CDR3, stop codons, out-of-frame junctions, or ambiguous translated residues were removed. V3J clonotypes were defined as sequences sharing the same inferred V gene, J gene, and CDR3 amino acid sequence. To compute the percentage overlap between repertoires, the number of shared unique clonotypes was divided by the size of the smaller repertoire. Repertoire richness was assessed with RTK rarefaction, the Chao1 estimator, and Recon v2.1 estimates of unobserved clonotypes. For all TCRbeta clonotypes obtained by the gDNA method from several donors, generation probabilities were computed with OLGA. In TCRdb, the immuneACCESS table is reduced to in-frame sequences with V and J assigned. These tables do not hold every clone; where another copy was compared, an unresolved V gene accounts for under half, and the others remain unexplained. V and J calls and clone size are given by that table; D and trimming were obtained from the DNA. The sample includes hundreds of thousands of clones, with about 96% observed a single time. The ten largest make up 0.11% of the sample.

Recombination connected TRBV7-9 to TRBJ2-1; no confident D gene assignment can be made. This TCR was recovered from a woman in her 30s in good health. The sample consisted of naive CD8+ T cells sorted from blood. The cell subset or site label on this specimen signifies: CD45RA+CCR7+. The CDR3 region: CASSLSFANYNEQFF. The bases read TGTGCCAGCAGCTTGAGTTTTGCTAACTACAATGAGCAGTTCTTC.